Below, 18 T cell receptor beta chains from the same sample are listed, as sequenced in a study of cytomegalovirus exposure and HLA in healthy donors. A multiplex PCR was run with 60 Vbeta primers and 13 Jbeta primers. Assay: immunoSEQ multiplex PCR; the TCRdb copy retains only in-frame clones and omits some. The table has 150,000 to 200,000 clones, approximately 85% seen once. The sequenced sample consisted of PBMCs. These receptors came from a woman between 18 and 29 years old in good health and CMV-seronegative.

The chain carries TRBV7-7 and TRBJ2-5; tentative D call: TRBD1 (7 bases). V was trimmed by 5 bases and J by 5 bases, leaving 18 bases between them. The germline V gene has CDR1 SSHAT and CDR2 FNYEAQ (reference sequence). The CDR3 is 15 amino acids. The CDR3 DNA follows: TGTGCCAGCAGCGGGGCGGGGACAGTAGGCGAGACCCAGTACTTC. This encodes CASSGAGTVGETQYF.

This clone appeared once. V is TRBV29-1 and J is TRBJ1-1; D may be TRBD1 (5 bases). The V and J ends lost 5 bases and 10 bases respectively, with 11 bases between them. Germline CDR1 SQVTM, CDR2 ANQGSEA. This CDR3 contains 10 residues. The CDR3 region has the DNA TGCAGCGTTATGGACGGGGGAGCTTTCTTT. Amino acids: CSVMDGGAFF.

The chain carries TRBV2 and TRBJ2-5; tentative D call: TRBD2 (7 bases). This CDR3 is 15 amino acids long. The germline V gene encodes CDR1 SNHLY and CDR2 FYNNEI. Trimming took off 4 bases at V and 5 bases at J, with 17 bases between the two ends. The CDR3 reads CASSGVGGPVETQYF. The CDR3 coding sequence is TGTGCCAGCAGTGGGGTCGGGGGGCCGGTGGAGACCCAGTACTTC.

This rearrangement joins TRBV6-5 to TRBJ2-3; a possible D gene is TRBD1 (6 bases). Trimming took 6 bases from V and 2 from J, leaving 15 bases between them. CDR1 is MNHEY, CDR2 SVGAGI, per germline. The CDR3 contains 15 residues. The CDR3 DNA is TGTGCCAGCAGATATCAGGGGCTATACACAGATACGCAGTATTTT. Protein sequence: CASRYQGLYTDTQYF.

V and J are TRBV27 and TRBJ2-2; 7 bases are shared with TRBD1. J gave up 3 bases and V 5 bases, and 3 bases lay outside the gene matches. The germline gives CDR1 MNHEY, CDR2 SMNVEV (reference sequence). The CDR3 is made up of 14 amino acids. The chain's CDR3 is CASSPTGYTGELFF. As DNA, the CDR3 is TGTGCCAGCAGTCCGACAGGGTACACCGGGGAGCTGTTTTTT.

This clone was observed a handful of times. In DNA form, the CDR3 reads TGTGCCAGCAGTGAGTTCGGGGTAACGCAGTATTTT. This encodes CASSEFGVTQYF. The V and J genes are TRBV2 and TRBJ2-3; TRBD2 might be the D (5 bases). Trimming cost V 3 bases and J 9 bases, with 10 bases left between them. The CDR3 runs 12 residues. Per germline, CDR1 SNHLY and CDR2 FYNNEI.

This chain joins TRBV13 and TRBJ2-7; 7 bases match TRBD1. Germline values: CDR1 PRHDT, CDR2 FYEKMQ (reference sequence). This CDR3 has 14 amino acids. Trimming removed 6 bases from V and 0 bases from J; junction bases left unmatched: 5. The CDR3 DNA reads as TGTGCCAGCAGGCGGCCAGGGGGCTCCTACGAGCAGTACTTC. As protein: CASRRPGGSYEQYF.

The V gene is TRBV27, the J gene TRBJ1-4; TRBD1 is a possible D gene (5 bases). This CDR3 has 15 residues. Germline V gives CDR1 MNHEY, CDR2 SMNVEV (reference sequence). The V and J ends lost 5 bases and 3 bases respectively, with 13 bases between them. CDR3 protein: CASSRGFGSNEKLFF. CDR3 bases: TGTGCCAGCAGTAGGGGTTTTGGTTCTAATGAAAAACTGTTTTTT.

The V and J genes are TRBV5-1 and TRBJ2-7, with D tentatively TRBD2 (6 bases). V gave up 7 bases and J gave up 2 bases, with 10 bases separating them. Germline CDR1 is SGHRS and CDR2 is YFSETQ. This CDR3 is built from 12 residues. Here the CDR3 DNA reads TGCGCCAGCGGGACTTCCCCCTACGAGCAGTACTTC. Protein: CASGTSPYEQYF. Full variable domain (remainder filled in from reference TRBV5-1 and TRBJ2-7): KAGVTQTPRYLIKTRGQQVTLSCSPISGHRSVSWYQQTPGQGLQFLFEYFSETQRNKGNFPGRFSGRQFSNSRSEMNVSTLELGDSALYLCASGTSPYEQYFGPGTRLTVT.

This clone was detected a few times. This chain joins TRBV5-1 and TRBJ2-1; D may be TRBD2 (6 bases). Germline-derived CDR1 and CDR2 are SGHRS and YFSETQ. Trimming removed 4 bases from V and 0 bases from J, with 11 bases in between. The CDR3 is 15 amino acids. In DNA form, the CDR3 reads TGCGCCAGCAGCCAGGAGACTAGCTCCTACAATGAGCAGTTCTTC. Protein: CASSQETSSYNEQFF.

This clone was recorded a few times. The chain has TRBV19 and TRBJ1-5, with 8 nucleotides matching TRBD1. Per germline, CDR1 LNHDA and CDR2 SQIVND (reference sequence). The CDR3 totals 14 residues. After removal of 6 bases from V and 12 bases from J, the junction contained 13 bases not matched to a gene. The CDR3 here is CASSPRTGTINQHF. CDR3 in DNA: TGTGCCAGTAGCCCGCGGACAGGGACAATCAACCAGCATTTT.

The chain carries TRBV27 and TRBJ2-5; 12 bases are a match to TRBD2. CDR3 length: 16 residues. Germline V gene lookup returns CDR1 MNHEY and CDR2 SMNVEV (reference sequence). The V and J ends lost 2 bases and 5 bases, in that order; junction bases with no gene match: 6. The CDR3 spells CASSLTGLAGRETQYF. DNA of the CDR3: TGTGCCAGCAGTTTAACCGGACTAGCGGGGAGGGAGACCCAGTACTTC.

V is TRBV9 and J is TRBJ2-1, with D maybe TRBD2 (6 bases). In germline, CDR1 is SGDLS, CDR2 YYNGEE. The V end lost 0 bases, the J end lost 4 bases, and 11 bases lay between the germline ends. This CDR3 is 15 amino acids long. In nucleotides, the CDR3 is TGTGCCAGCAGCGTAGGGGGCGGGACTTACAATGAGCAGTTCTTC. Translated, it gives CASSVGGGTYNEQFF.

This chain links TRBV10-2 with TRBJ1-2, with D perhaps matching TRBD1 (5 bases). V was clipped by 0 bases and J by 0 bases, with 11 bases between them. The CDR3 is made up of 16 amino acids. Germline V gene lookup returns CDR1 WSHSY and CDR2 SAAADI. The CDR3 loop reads CASSESSGPTNYGYTF. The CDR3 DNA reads TGCGCCAGCAGTGAGTCGTCAGGGCCCACTAACTATGGCTACACCTTC.

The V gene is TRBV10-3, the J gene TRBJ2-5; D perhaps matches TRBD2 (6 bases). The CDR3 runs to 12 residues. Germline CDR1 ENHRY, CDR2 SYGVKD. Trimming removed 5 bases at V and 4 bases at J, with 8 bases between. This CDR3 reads CAISPGVETQYF. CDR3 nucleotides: TGTGCCATCAGTCCGGGGGTAGAGACCCAGTACTTC.

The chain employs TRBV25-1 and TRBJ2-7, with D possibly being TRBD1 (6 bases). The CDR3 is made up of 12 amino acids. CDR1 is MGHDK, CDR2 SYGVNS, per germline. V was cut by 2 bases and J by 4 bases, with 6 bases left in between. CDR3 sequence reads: CASSEDRYEQYF. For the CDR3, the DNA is TGTGCCAGCAGTGAAGACAGGTACGAGCAGTACTTC.

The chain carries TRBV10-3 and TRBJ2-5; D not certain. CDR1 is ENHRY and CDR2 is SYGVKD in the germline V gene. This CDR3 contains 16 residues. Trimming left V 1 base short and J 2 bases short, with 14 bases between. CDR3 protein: CAISEYPSAAQETQYF. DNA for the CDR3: TGTGCCATCAGTGAGTATCCGTCGGCGGCTCAAGAGACCCAGTACTTC.

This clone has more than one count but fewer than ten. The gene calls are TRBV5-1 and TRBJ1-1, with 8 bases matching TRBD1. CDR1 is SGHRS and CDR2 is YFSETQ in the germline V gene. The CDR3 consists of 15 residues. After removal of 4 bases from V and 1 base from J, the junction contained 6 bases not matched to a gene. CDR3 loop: CASSTWTGRNTEAFF. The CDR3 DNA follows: TGCGCCAGCAGCACTTGGACAGGGCGGAACACTGAAGCTTTCTTT.